These T cell receptor beta chains were read from a single sample in a study of CD8+CD57+ T cells in acquired aplastic anemia. TCRdb reprocessed the reads with MiXCR, giving one entry per CDR3 protein. The sample shows 100,000 to 150,000 distinct CDR3 sequences, 35% to 50% of them seen only once. The sequenced sample consisted of sorted CD4+, CD8+, or CD8+CD57+ T cells (not recorded which) from PBMCs. The receptors were gathered from a human donor in good health, serving as a control. Both conserved end residues are part of each CDR3. The D gene is left open where the match is weak. Where a row states a size, it is once, few, many or the class of an expanded clone; other rows omit it.

CDR3 DNA	CDR3 protein	D gene	clone size	V gene	J gene
TGTGCCATCAGCCAGGCGGTTCAAGAGACCCAGTACTTC	CAISQAVQETQYF	NA	NA	TRBV10-3	TRBJ2-5
TGTGCCAGCAGCCGAAGCAATCAGCCCCAGCATTTT	CASSRSNQPQHF	NA	many	TRBV6-1	TRBJ1-5
TGCAGCGTTGTGTTGTCAGGGGCTAACTATGGCTACACCTTC	CSVVLSGANYGYTF	NA	NA	TRBV29-1	TRBJ1-2
TGTGCCAGCAGCGTAGATTTAGCGGGAGTACATGAGCAGTTCTTC	CASSVDLAGVHEQFF	TRBD2	many	TRBV9	TRBJ2-1
TGTGCCATCAGTGAGGGGAGTGAGCAGTTCTTC	CAISEGSEQFF	NA	NA	TRBV12-3/TRBV12-4	TRBJ2-1
TGTGCCATCAGTGATTATGGGGCGCGGGGCTACACCTTC	CAISDYGARGYTF	NA	NA	TRBV10-3	TRBJ1-2
TGTGCCAGCAGCTTAGATTCAGGGAAGGATGGCTACACCTTC	CASSLDSGKDGYTF	NA	NA	TRBV7-9	TRBJ1-2
TGCAGCGTTGAAATAGGATTCAACTACGAGCAGTACTTC	CSVEIGFNYEQYF	NA	few	TRBV29-1	TRBJ2-7
TGTGCCAGCAGCCAAGATGGGGCCTCCTCACCCCTCCACTTT	CASSQDGASSPLHF	NA	NA	TRBV4-2	TRBJ1-6
TGTGCCAGCTCACAGGCAGCATGGGACACTGAAGCTTTCTTT	CASSQAAWDTEAFF	NA	NA	TRBV18	TRBJ1-1
TGTGCCAGCAGCGTACAGGGAACCGGGGAGCTGTTTTTT	CASSVQGTGELFF	NA	NA	TRBV9	TRBJ2-2
TGTGCCACCAGCAGGTGGGCGGCGGGCTCTATAGCAGATACGCAGTATTTT	CATSRWAAGSIADTQYF	NA	NA	TRBV15	TRBJ2-3
TGTGCCAGTCAGGCTATTACCTCTTACAATGAGCAGTTCTTC	CASQAITSYNEQFF	NA	many	TRBV2	TRBJ2-1
TGTGCCAGCAGTTTACTATCAAATGAGCAGTTCTTC	CASSLLSNEQFF	NA	many	TRBV28	TRBJ2-1
TGTGCCATCAGTGAGTCTATGGGACAGGGGAATGGCTACACCTTC	CAISESMGQGNGYTF	TRBD1	NA	TRBV10-3	TRBJ1-2
TGTGCCAGCAGCGAATCTTGGGGCTACGAGCAGTACTTC	CASSESWGYEQYF	NA	NA	TRBV2	TRBJ2-7
TGTGCCTGGAGTGTACGGTGGGAGGGCTACAATGAGCAGTTCTTC	CAWSVRWEGYNEQFF	TRBD2	many	TRBV30	TRBJ2-1
TGTGCCAGCAGCCCGGACAGGTCCTTGGGCTACACCTTC	CASSPDRSLGYTF	TRBD1	NA	TRBV7-6	TRBJ1-2
TGCAGTGGGACTAGCGAGAACACCGGGGAGCTGTTTTTT	CSGTSENTGELFF	TRBD2	many	TRBV20-1	TRBJ2-2
TGTGCCAGCAGCCCAACAGGGGCCCACAATGAGCAGTTCTTC	CASSPTGAHNEQFF	TRBD1	NA	TRBV7-6	TRBJ2-1
TGCAGCGTTGCTAGGCGAATTCTGAAGAACACTGAAGCTTTCTTT	CSVARRILKNTEAFF	NA	NA	TRBV29-1	TRBJ1-1
TGCGCCAGCAGTGAGTCGGGGGGCCAAGAGACCCAGTACTTC	CASSESGGQETQYF	NA	NA	TRBV10-1	TRBJ2-5
TGCAGCGCTGTCGGCGGGGCACTTACTGAAGCTTTCTTT	CSAVGGALTEAFF	NA	NA	TRBV29-1	TRBJ1-1
TGCAGTGCTAGGTCTAATGGCAAGTCGACTGAAGCTTTCTTT	CSARSNGKSTEAFF	NA	many	TRBV20-1	TRBJ1-1
TGCGCCAGCAGCTTAAACCAGGGGGCGCGGGGTGAAAAACTGTTTTTT	CASSLNQGARGEKLFF	TRBD1	NA	TRBV5-1	TRBJ1-4
TGCGCCACCCAGACCGACAGGGGGTATGGCTACACCTTC	CATQTDRGYGYTF	TRBD1	many	TRBV10-2	TRBJ1-2
TGTGCCAGCAGCCGCCTTACAGGCGAAACCATATATTTT	CASSRLTGETIYF	NA	NA	TRBV3-1	TRBJ1-3
TGTGCCAGCTCGATGAGCGGGGAGCTGTTTTTT	CASSMSGELFF	NA	many	TRBV2	TRBJ2-2
TGTGCCAGTAGGGCGGGGGCCCTAAATTCACCCCTCCACTTT	CASRAGALNSPLHF	NA	many	TRBV19	TRBJ1-6
TGTGCCAGCAGCATACTCCAGGGACAGGGTTACGAGCAGTACTTC	CASSILQGQGYEQYF	TRBD1	NA	TRBV6-1	TRBJ2-7